The rows below give T cell receptor beta chains drawn from one sample of a study of OX40 agonist ivuxolimab in advanced cancers. Using immunoSEQ multiplex PCR, the repertoire was profiled, and TCRdb retains in-frame clones only, with some absent. Of 35,000 or so clones in the sample, roughly 90% are singletons; the top ten hold 8.5% to 9.5%. The source was CD4+ or CD8+ T cells sorted from blood, collected in a trial of the OX40 agonist ivuxolimab. These receptors were taken from an adult with an advanced solid tumor such as melanoma, head and neck, liver or kidney cancer. Both conserved end residues are part of each CDR3. The D gene is left open where the match is weak. Only part of the rows carry a size: once, few, many, or a class if the clone is expanded.

>-|-|21|TRBJ1-1|TRBV28
TGTGCCAGCAGTTTATTTCTCATAAACAACAGGATCAGCAAGAGGTTCGCTGAAGCTTTCTTT
CASSLFLINNRISKRFAEAFF
>-|-|14|TRBJ1-5|TRBV19
TGTGCCAGTAGTATAGTGGGGGGCAATCAGCCCCAGCATTTT
CASSIVGGNQPQHF
>TRBD1|-|15|TRBJ2-1|TRBV5-4
TGTGCCAGCAGCCTGACAGGGAGTTTCTACAATGAGCAGTTCTTC
CASSLTGSFYNEQFF
>TRBD2|-|15|TRBJ2-7|TRBV10-3
TGTGCCATCAGTGCCGCCGGGACTAGCTCACACGAGCAGTACTTC
CAISAAGTSSHEQYF
>-|-|13|TRBJ1-4|TRBV7-9
TGTGCCAGCAGCGTCAACTTCGGGGTAAAACTGTTTTTT
CASSVNFGVKLFF
>-|-|15|TRBJ1-4|TRBV4-1
TGCGCCAGCAGCCAAGATCAGGGGAGAGGTGAAAAACTGTTTTTT
CASSQDQGRGEKLFF
>TRBD2|-|14|TRBJ2-5|TRBV11-2
TGTGCCAGCAGCAACATAGCGGGAGGGGGGACCCAGTACTTC
CASSNIAGGGTQYF
>-|-|13|TRBJ1-1|TRBV11-3
TGTGCCAGCAGCTTGGCCGAGAACACTGAAGCTTTCTTT
CASSLAENTEAFF
>-|-|14|TRBJ1-1|TRBV29-1
TGCAGCGTTAGGGGAACCCACATGAACACTGAAGCTTTCTTT
CSVRGTHMNTEAFF
>-|-|17|TRBJ2-1|TRBV5-4
TGTGCCAGCAGCTTGCCCGGAGCGGCAAGCTCCTACAATGAGCAGTTCTTC
CASSLPGAASSYNEQFF
>TRBD1|-|15|TRBJ1-1|TRBV11-2
TGTGCCAGCAGCCTCGCAGGGAGGGGGCACACTGAAGCTTTCTTT
CASSLAGRGHTEAFF
>-|-|11|TRBJ1-2|TRBV6-6
TGTGCCAGCAGTTACGAGCGCGGCTACACCTTC
CASSYERGYTF
>TRBD2|-|15|TRBJ2-1|TRBV11-2
TGTGCCAGCAGCTTAGGAAGTAGCGGGGTCAATGAGCAGTTCTTC
CASSLGSSGVNEQFF
>-|-|13|TRBJ1-4|TRBV27
TGTGCCAGCAGTCAAAGGGTGGGGGAAAAACTGTTTTTT
CASSQRVGEKLFF
>-|-|12|TRBJ2-3|TRBV9
TGTGCCAGCAGCGTAGAGGCAGGTACGCAGTATTTT
CASSVEAGTQYF
>-|-|16|TRBJ2-1|TRBV27
TGTGCCAGCAGTTTATCTGGGGGCGCGGGGTACAATGAGCAGTTCTTC
CASSLSGGAGYNEQFF
>-|-|15|TRBJ2-3|TRBV5-4
TGTGCCAGCAGCCTAAAAACAGGGAGCACAGATACGCAGTATTTT
CASSLKTGSTDTQYF
>-|-|14|TRBJ1-1|TRBV28
TGTGCCAGCAGCCCCGGGACCGGTAGAACTGAAGCTTTCTTT
CASSPGTGRTEAFF
>-|-|17|TRBJ1-1|TRBV7-7
TGTGCTAGCAGCTTAGTTAAGATTGGCAGGGGGAACACTGAAGCTTTCTTT
CASSLVKIGRGNTEAFF
>TRBD1|-|14|TRBJ2-1|TRBV5-1
TGCGCCAGCAGCGTGGGACAGGTATACAATGAGCAGTTCTTC
CASSVGQVYNEQFF
>-|-|13|TRBJ1-1|TRBV7-2
TGTGCCAGCAGCTTAGTTCGGGATACTGAAGCTTTCTTT
CASSLVRDTEAFF
>-|-|13|TRBJ1-5|TRBV27
TGTGCCAGCAGCACTAATTTTTATCAGCCCCAGCATTTT
CASSTNFYQPQHF
>TRBD2|-|13|TRBJ2-1|TRBV6-6
TGTGCCAGCAGGTGGACTAGCGTCAATGAGCAGTTCTTC
CASRWTSVNEQFF
>-|-|12|TRBJ2-1|TRBV6-6
TGTGCCAGCAGTTCACGGTTGGGGGAGCAGTTCTTC
CASSSRLGEQFF
>-|-|11|TRBJ1-1|TRBV28
TGTGCCAGCAGTTTGAGCACTGAAGCTTTCTTT
CASSLSTEAFF
>TRBD1|-|15|TRBJ1-2|TRBV19
TGTGCCAGTAGTACTTCTCGGACAGGGGGCTTTGGCTACACCTTC
CASSTSRTGGFGYTF
>-|-|13|TRBJ1-5|TRBV29-1
TGCAGCGTTGAAAGTGAGAGCAATCAGCCCCAGCATTTT
CSVESESNQPQHF
>-|-|12|TRBJ2-1|TRBV7-3
TGTGCCAGCAGAGGACCGGGGAATGAGCAGTTCTTC
CASRGPGNEQFF
>-|-|15|TRBJ2-3|TRBV5-1
TGCGCCAGCAGCTTGGTTGGCAGGGTTACAGATACGCAGTATTTT
CASSLVGRVTDTQYF
>-|once|14|TRBJ2-7|TRBV27
TGTGCCAGCAGTCGCCCGGGACAAGGGATCGAGCAGTACTTC
CASSRPGQGIEQYF
>-|-|15|TRBJ1-4|TRBV28
TGTGCCAGCTACCGAGGGGGAGCAACTAATGAAAAACTGTTTTTT
CASYRGGATNEKLFF
>-|-|15|TRBJ2-5|TRBV19
TGTGCCAGTAGTATAGGGAGACTCGGCCAAGAGACCCAGTACTTC
CASSIGRLGQETQYF
>TRBD2|once|16|TRBJ2-7|TRBV7-8
TGTGCCAGCAGCCTTAAGAGACTAGCGGGAATCGACGAGCAGTACTTC
CASSLKRLAGIDEQYF
>TRBD2|-|15|TRBJ2-1|TRBV15
TGTGCCACCAGCAGGACTAGCGGGTCCTACAATGAGCAGTTCTTC
CATSRTSGSYNEQFF
>TRBD1|-|13|TRBJ2-1|TRBV6-1
TGTGCCAGCAGGCCGACAGGGGGACCCTTGCAGTTCTTC
CASRPTGGPLQFF
>-|-|14|TRBJ1-2|TRBV7-2
TGTGCCAGCAGCTTAGAAGGCAGGGTTTATGGCTACACCTTC
CASSLEGRVYGYTF
>TRBD1|-|14|TRBJ1-2|TRBV2
TGTGCCAGCAGCGGACAGGGAGAACCCTATGGCTACACCTTC
CASSGQGEPYGYTF
>TRBD1|-|17|TRBJ1-3|TRBV9
TGTGCCAGCAGCGACTCTCGGACAGGCTTCTCTGGAAACACCATATATTTT
CASSDSRTGFSGNTIYF
>-|-|16|TRBJ1-3|TRBV6-1
TGTGCCAGCAGTGAAGCACTGGGCGGATTTGGAAACACCATATATTTT
CASSEALGGFGNTIYF
>-|-|17|TRBJ1-5|TRBV19
TGTGCCAGTAGGAGGACCACCCCTGGGGGTGGCAATCAGCCCCAGCATTTT
CASRRTTPGGGNQPQHF
>TRBD1|-|15|TRBJ1-1|TRBV10-3
TGTGCCATCAGTGGCTGGAACAGGGGGGTGGATGAAGCTTTCTTT
CAISGWNRGVDEAFF
>-|-|12|TRBJ1-4|TRBV7-2
TGTGCCAGCAGCCTACAATTTGAAAAACTGTTTTTT
CASSLQFEKLFF
>TRBD1|few|13|TRBJ2-7|TRBV16
TGTGCCAGCACCACAGGGGATAGATACGAGCAGTACTTC
CASTTGDRYEQYF